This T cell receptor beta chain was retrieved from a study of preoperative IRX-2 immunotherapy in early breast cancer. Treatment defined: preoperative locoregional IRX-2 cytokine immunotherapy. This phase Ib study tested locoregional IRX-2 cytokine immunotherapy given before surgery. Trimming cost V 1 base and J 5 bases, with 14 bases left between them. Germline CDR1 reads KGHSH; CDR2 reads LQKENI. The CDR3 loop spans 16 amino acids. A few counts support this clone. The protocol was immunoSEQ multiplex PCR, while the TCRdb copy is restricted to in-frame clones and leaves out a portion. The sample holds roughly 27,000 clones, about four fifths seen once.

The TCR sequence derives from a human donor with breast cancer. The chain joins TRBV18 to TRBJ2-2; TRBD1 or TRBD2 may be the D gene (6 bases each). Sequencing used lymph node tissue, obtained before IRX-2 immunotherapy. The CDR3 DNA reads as TGTGCCAGCTCACCACGGGCCGGGGGCAGGACCGGGGAGCTGTTTTTT. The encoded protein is CASSPRAGGRTGELFF.